This TCR beta chain was retrieved from a study of blood T cells in healthy people across ages. Turning to the study itself: Template switching retrieved approximately one barcoded beta molecule for each two T cells. Study findings and constraints: Age brought a roughly linear fall in TCR beta diversity measured per million T cells.

With regard to this clonotype: Its antigen remains unknown.

Trimming shortened V by 1 base and J by 10 bases, and 13 bases separated the two germline ends. The CDR3 spans 13 residues. A sample-barcoded 5' primer and a J-beta primer mix were used in a second PCR of roughly 7 to 12 cycles. A template-switch adaptor containing 12 random nucleotides labeled each cDNA molecule. Each sample provided no less than 2.5 million CDR3-containing paired-end reads. TCRdb independently ran MiXCR on the 5' RACE reads; one entry per CDR3 protein. The repertoire holds approximately 2,000,000 distinct CDR3 sequences, with more than 35% as singletons. This chain joins TRBV12-3 or TRBV12-4 and TRBJ2-5, with TRBD1 as a possible D gene (5 bases). The receptor was isolated from a human donor in good health. The specimen sequenced was blood. CDR3 sequence (DNA): TGTGCCAGCAGTTTAGATCGGGCCCAGGGCCAGTACTTC. Protein product: CASSLDRAQGQYF.